What follows is one TCR beta chain and its context. The antigen remains unidentified. Sequenced by immunoSEQ multiplex PCR; TCRdb stores in-frame clones only, minus some. Here the sample spans about 41,000 clones, around nine tenths being singletons. V gave up 5 bases and J gave up 1 base, with 12 bases separating them. The V gene's germline CDR1 is SEHNR and CDR2 FQNEAQ (reference sequence). The CDR3 contains 15 residues. The sample comes from a study of brain T cells in children with intractable seizures. The sequenced cases were selected for having the highest brain T cell transcript signatures. Study observations and caveats: HCMV serostatus was not known, and viral specificity came from CDR3 similarity only. Clones missing pre-surgery may reflect undersampling of that blood sample.

The chain is built from TRBV7-9 and TRBJ2-1; D may be TRBD2 (5 bases). Sequencing was performed on peripheral blood, taken at surgery. The receptor was derived from a girl aged 2-10 years with tuberous sclerosis and intractable seizures. For the CDR3, the DNA is TGTGCCAGCAGCCCACAACCGGGGTCCTACAATGAGCAGTTCTTC. Residues: CASSPQPGSYNEQFF.